This T cell receptor beta chain originates from a study of shared clonotypes between healthy human individuals. The study's findings and limits: Non-shared clonotypes showed lower generation probabilities than clonotypes common to all four donors. Clonotype sharing across donors was expected to vary with sequencing depth.

CD8 cells classed as naive were CD45RO-negative and positively selected for CCR7, excluding terminally differentiated effector memory CD45RA+ cells. Donors, healthy HIV-negative adults, lacked recent acute infections or vaccinations. The study drew all its donors from Caucasian adults living in Nashville, Tennessee. This table comes from immunoSEQ multiplex PCR, and its TCRdb copy is limited to in-frame clones, with some not included. The table lists approximately 2,000,000 clones, roughly 93% of them singletons. This CDR3 comprises 16 residues. Trimming left V 5 bases short and J 4 bases short, with 18 bases between. CDR1 and CDR2 from the germline V gene are LNHDA and SQIVND (reference sequence). This clone was detected only once. Its antigen remains unknown.

This clonotype was obtained from a man younger than 30 in good health. Some clones in this sample may be carry-over from other donors' samples. The chain carries TRBV19 and TRBJ2-1; D unclear. What was sequenced was naive CD8+ T cells from PBMCs. In DNA, the CDR3 is TGTGCCAGTAGTTCCGCCGTGGAGCGTCAATACAATGAGCAGTTCTTC. This gives the protein CASSSAVERQYNEQFF.